The 23 T cell receptor beta chains reported below all come from one sample, sequenced in a study of neurological immune-mediated disorders (dated by TCRdb to about 2019). To prepare the library, 5' RACE was applied. The data were produced on an Illumina HiSeq 2500. TCRdb handled the public reads itself, with Q25 trimming in fastp and clone calling in MiXCR, and kept productive beta chains. All rows with the same CDR3 protein become a single entry with the most common DNA and genes. Within this sample are some 57,000 distinct CDR3 sequences, with 3% to 3.5% of them counted one time only. Clones ranked in the top ten supply approximately 7.1% of the sample. Input material: PBMCs. The receptors originated from an older woman with multiple sclerosis.

This clonotype has ten or more counts. V is TRBV2 and J is TRBJ1-1; tentative D call: TRBD1 (6 bases). V gave up 6 bases and J gave up 4 bases, with 12 bases separating them. Per the germline V gene, CDR1 is SNHLY and CDR2 is FYNNEI. This CDR3 contains 13 residues. Here the CDR3 DNA reads TGTGCCAGCAGCCGGAGGGGGTCCACTGAAGCTTTCTTT. Translated: CASSRRGSTEAFF.

This clonotype has at least ten counts. This rearrangement joins TRBV5-1 to TRBJ1-6, with 7 bases fitting TRBD1. Unmatched junction bases numbered 11, after V lost 8 bases and J lost 9 bases. The CDR3 consists of 14 residues. CDR1 and CDR2 from the germline V gene are SGHRS and YFSETQ. The CDR3 sequence is CASSWTGPGSPLHF. The CDR3 DNA reads TGCGCCAGTTCCTGGACAGGCCCTGGTTCACCCCTCCACTTT.

This clonotype was counted a single time. This chain uses TRBV10-3 with TRBJ1-4; 7 bases match TRBD1. Germline CDR1 ENHRY, CDR2 SYGVKD. After removal of 6 bases from V and 5 bases from J, the junction contained 6 bases not matched to a gene. This CDR3 region has 14 residues. CDR3 sequence reads: CAIRPGTANEKLFF. The CDR3 DNA follows: TGTGCCATCAGACCCGGGACAGCAAATGAAAAACTGTTTTTT.

This clonotype has ten or more counts. CDR3 in amino acids: CSAGAGTSVQRLQFF. In DNA form, the CDR3 reads TGCAGTGCTGGCGCGGGGACTAGCGTCCAACGATTGCAGTTCTTC. The chain carries TRBV20-1 and TRBJ2-1; TRBD2 agrees at 10 bases. J gave up 12 bases and V 5 bases, and 16 bases lay outside the gene matches. Per germline, CDR1 DFQATT and CDR2 SNEGSKA (reference sequence). CDR3 size: 15 residues.

At least ten counts were recorded for this clonotype. The chain uses TRBV20-1 and TRBJ1-2; D call uncertain. With 4 bases removed from V and 6 bases from J, the gap between germline ends came to 9 bases. The CDR3 sequence is 11 residues long. Germline V gene sequence: CDR1 DFQATT, CDR2 SNEGSKA (reference sequence). The CDR3 DNA is TGCAGTGCTAACTCAGTACATGGCTACACCTTC. It yields the protein CSANSVHGYTF.

This clonotype was picked up many times. The chain recombines TRBV24-1 with TRBJ2-1, with TRBD2 identical over 14 bases. J gave up 10 bases and V 4 bases, and 8 bases lay outside the gene matches. The CDR3 is 16 amino acids. Germline V gives CDR1 KGHDR, CDR2 SFDVKD. CDR3 protein: CATSDPGLAGGGEQFF. The CDR3 DNA reads as TGTGCCACCAGTGACCCAGGACTAGCGGGGGGAGGGGAGCAGTTCTTC.

Many counts were recorded for this clonotype. The V gene is TRBV12-3 or TRBV12-4, the J gene TRBJ1-1; 7 bases align to TRBD1. The CDR3 totals 14 residues. V lost 7 bases to trimming and J lost 3 bases; unmatched junction nucleotides: 8. CDR3 in DNA: TGTGCCAGCAAGATCGACAGGGTCTACACTGAAGCTTTCTTT. It encodes CASKIDRVYTEAFF.

This clonotype was counted ten times or more. The genes are TRBV6-6 and TRBJ2-1; 9 bases map to TRBD2. CDR3 length equals 12 residues. CDR1 is MNHNY and CDR2 is SVGAGI in the germline V gene (reference sequence). The V gene end was trimmed by 6 bases and the J gene end by 8 bases; junction bases not matched to a gene: 2. The chain's CDR3 is CASRIAGDEQFF. In nucleotides, the CDR3 is TGTGCCAGCAGAATAGCGGGAGATGAGCAGTTCTTC.

This clonotype has at least ten counts. This sequence joins TRBV12-3 or TRBV12-4 and TRBJ2-6; 10 nucleotides line up with TRBD1. The CDR3 totals 18 residues. V trimming: 6 bases; J trimming: 1 base; junction bases outside the gene matches: 9. The CDR3 loop is CASRMTGGAWSGANVLTF. CDR3 DNA: TGTGCCAGCAGGATGACAGGGGGCGCTTGGTCTGGGGCCAACGTCCTGACTTTC.

The sample holds many counts of this clonotype. V and J are TRBV12-3 or TRBV12-4 and TRBJ2-1, with D hard to call. V gave up 4 bases and J gave up 8 bases, with 15 bases separating them. The CDR3 is 14 amino acids. CDR3: CASSSILRSDEQFF. Here the CDR3 DNA reads TGTGCCAGCAGTTCCATTTTGAGGTCGGATGAGCAGTTCTTC.

This clonotype was counted ten times or more. This sequence joins TRBV5-5 and TRBJ1-2; D is perhaps TRBD1 (6 bases). The CDR3 contains 16 residues. Germline V gene lookup returns CDR1 SGHKS and CDR2 YYEKEE (reference sequence). The V end was cut by 4 bases, the J end by 3 bases, with 19 bases between. CDR3 in DNA: TGTGCCAGCAGCGCTGGACAGTGGGGGCTTCACTATGGCTACACCTTC. Residues: CASSAGQWGLHYGYTF.

The table lists this clonotype with many counts. The V and J genes are TRBV7-3 and TRBJ2-3; TRBD2 matches 7 bases. The CDR3 consists of 17 residues. From germline, CDR1 is SGHTA and CDR2 FQGTGA. V trimming: 3 bases; J trimming: 1 base; junction bases outside the gene matches: 10. CDR3 nucleotide sequence: TGTGCCAGCAGCTTGGGCCCGCGGGGGAGTGGCACAGATACGCAGTATTTT. Protein: CASSLGPRGSGTDTQYF.

This clonotype showed up many times. This rearrangement joins TRBV3-1 to TRBJ2-7; no clear D. This CDR3 comprises 11 residues. Per germline, CDR1 LGHDT and CDR2 YNNKEL (reference sequence). V lost 4 bases to trimming and J lost 5 bases, with 6 bases between them. The DNA of the CDR3 is TGTGCCAGCAGCCGGGTCCACGAGCAGTACTTC. Its translation: CASSRVHEQYF.

The chain combines TRBV4-3 with TRBJ2-7; no clear D. The V end lost 0 bases, the J end lost 7 bases, and 13 bases lay between the germline ends. This CDR3 spans 14 amino acids. Germline loops: CDR1 LGHNA, CDR2 YSLEER. The CDR3 DNA follows: TGCGCCAGCAGCCAAGAGGCGCGAGATAGAGAGCAGTACTTC. As protein: CASSQEARDREQYF.

The table lists this clonotype with many counts. The CDR3 DNA is TGCGCCAGCAGCCCTGGACTAGCGGGGGGGCTTACAGATACGCAGTATTTT. Translating it yields CASSPGLAGGLTDTQYF. The genes are TRBV5-1 and TRBJ2-3, with TRBD2 identical over 15 bases. Germline V gene lookup returns CDR1 SGHRS and CDR2 YFSETQ. V lost 4 bases to trimming and J lost 3 bases; unmatched junction nucleotides: 6. CDR3 size: 17 residues.

At least ten counts were recorded for this clonotype. The rearrangement uses TRBV24-1 and TRBJ2-1; D not certain. Germline assignment: CDR1 KGHDR and CDR2 SFDVKD. This CDR3 has 15 amino acids. Deletions cut 4 bases from V and 0 bases from J, with 9 bases between. As DNA, the CDR3 is TGTGCCACCAGTGACCCCGGGCGCTCCTACAATGAGCAGTTCTTC. Its protein product is CATSDPGRSYNEQFF.

This clonotype was counted ten times or more. The chain uses TRBV21-1 and TRBJ2-4; the table's D call TRBD1 went unverified against the DNA. TRBV21-1 is reported as a pseudogene. The CDR3 is made up of 13 amino acids. Written as DNA, the CDR3 is TGTGCCAGCAAAGTGACAGGGAAAAACATTCAGTACTTC. Encoded protein: CASKVTGKNIQYF.

There are many counts of this clonotype. The chain recombines TRBV28 with TRBJ2-7, with a weak D call TRBD2 (7 bases). The CDR3 runs 12 residues. The germline gives CDR1 MDHEN, CDR2 SYDVKM. Deletions cut 9 bases from V and 3 bases from J, with 12 bases between. The DNA of the CDR3 is TGTGCCAGTTACGGGGGGCACTACGAGCAGTACTTC. Residues: CASYGGHYEQYF.

This clonotype was detected many times. V and J are TRBV5-6 and TRBJ1-1; D remains ambiguous. Trimming took 6 bases from V and 11 from J, leaving 20 bases between them. Looked up from germline, CDR1 is SGHDT and CDR2 is YYEEEE. The CDR3 is 13 residues long. In nucleotides, the CDR3 is TGTGCCAGCACCGAGACGCCTACCGGTGGGGCTTTCTTT. It codes for CASTETPTGGAFF.

This clonotype was found many times. The V and J genes are TRBV5-5 and TRBJ1-4, with no clear D. In germline, CDR1 is SGHKS, CDR2 YYEKEE (reference sequence). The ends were cut back, 9 bases at V and 0 bases at J, with 12 bases in the middle. The length of the CDR3 is 14 residues. Here the CDR3 reads CATSTSATNEKLFF. The CDR3 region has the DNA TGTGCCACCTCAACATCCGCAACTAATGAAAAACTGTTTTTT. The full variable domain, in which reference TRBV5-5 and TRBJ1-4 provide the parts outside the CDR3, is DAGVTQSPTHLIKTRGQQVTLRCSPISGHKSVSWYQQVLGQGPQFIFQYYEKEERGRGNFPDRFSARQFPNYSSELNVNALLLGDSALYLCATSTSATNEKLFFGSGTQLSVL.

In its sample, this clonotype was seen many times. V gene TRBV7-2 combines with J gene TRBJ2-1; TRBD2 is a possible D gene (6 bases). Germline loops: CDR1 SGHTA, CDR2 FQGNSA. Trimming removed 6 bases from V and 8 bases from J, with 20 bases in between. The CDR3 totals 15 residues. CDR3 residues: CASSTGAGIPHEQFF. DNA for the CDR3: TGTGCCAGCAGTACTGGGGCGGGGATTCCCCATGAGCAGTTCTTC.

This clonotype was recorded many times. The chain has TRBV20-1 and TRBJ1-2, with TRBD1 matching 12 bases. From germline, CDR1 is DFQATT and CDR2 SNEGSKA (reference sequence). CDR3 length: 15 amino acids. With 4 bases clipped from V and 5 bases from J, the junction kept 8 bases outside the gene matches. The CDR3 protein is CSAIAGTGGGYGYTF. The CDR3 DNA sequence: TGCAGTGCTATTGCCGGGACAGGGGGCGGGTATGGCTACACCTTC.

In its sample, this clonotype was seen many times. The rearrangement joins TRBV6-1 to TRBJ2-5; D gene unclear. Trimming took 2 bases from V and 8 from J, leaving 6 bases between them. The CDR3 contains 11 residues. Germline V gene lookup returns CDR1 MNHNS and CDR2 SASEGT. DNA for the CDR3: TGTGCCAGCAGTGAATTCGGCACCCAGTACTTC. It is translated as CASSEFGTQYF.